A selection of T cell receptor beta chains follows, all from one sample in a study of blood T cell repertoires in COVID-19. Some clones are missing from TCRdb's copy, which holds only in-frame ones; the method was immunoSEQ multiplex PCR. The repertoire holds 90,000 or so clones, with over 80% as singletons. What was sequenced was peripheral blood. The receptors were gathered from a human donor with active COVID-19. The donor label of this sample is uncertain. Each CDR3 is given with its conserved first and last residue. The order of the fields is J gene, D gene, clone size, V gene, CDR3 DNA, CDR3 protein. A D gene is named only where the DNA matches it firmly. The size entry is marked missing in some rows and otherwise reads once, few, many or a size class.

TRBJ1-2 | . | . | TRBV6-4 | TGTGCCAGCAGGGGCATGGGTGGCTACACCTTC | CASRGMGGYTF
TRBJ1-3 | TRBD1 | few | TRBV2 | TGTGCCAGCACCTCTAGGACAGGGGACACTGGAAACACCATATATTTT | CASTSRTGDTGNTIYF
TRBJ1-5 | . | . | TRBV6-5 | TGTGCCACCAGAACAGGCGGGGATCAGCCCCAGCATTTT | CATRTGGDQPQHF
TRBJ1-2 | TRBD1 | . | TRBV6-6 | TGTGCCAGCAGTTCGAGTACAGGGGGTGGCCTTTATGGCTACACCTTC | CASSSSTGGGLYGYTF
TRBJ2-3 | TRBD2 | . | TRBV18 | TGTGCCAGCTCACGAGGTCGCGCGGGGGGGCAGGGCACAGATACGCAGTATTTT | CASSRGRAGGQGTDTQYF
TRBJ2-3 | TRBD2 | . | TRBV5-1 | TGCGCCAGCAGCTTGGCGGTAGCGGGGGGCACAGATACGCAGTATTTT | CASSLAVAGGTDTQYF
TRBJ2-3 | . | . | TRBV5-6 | TGTGCCAGCAGCTTGGCTAGCGCCGCAGATACGCAGTATTTT | CASSLASAADTQYF
TRBJ2-2 | . | once | TRBV5-1 | TGCGCCAGCAGCTTGGTCGGCGGTGGCGGGGAGCTGTTTTTT | CASSLVGGGGELFF
TRBJ2-7 | TRBD1 | . | TRBV4-1 | TGCGCCAGCAGCCAAGAGGGACAGGAAGCCTACGAGCAGTACTTC | CASSQEGQEAYEQYF
TRBJ1-5 | TRBD1 | . | TRBV24-1 | TGTGCCACGGGACAGGGCAGGGGCAATCAGCCCCAGCATTTT | CATGQGRGNQPQHF
TRBJ1-1 | . | . | TRBV28 | TGTGCCACAGCCAGGGGATACGGTGAAGCTTTCTTT | CATARGYGEAFF
TRBJ2-3 | . | . | TRBV5-5 | TGTGCCAGCAGCTTAAGCACCGTAGGCACAGATACGCAGTATTTT | CASSLSTVGTDTQYF
TRBJ2-5 | . | . | TRBV6-5 | TGTGCCAGCAGCCCCGGCAGGGTTTTCCAAGAGACCCAGTACTTC | CASSPGRVFQETQYF
TRBJ2-5 | TRBD2 | . | TRBV27 | TGTGCCAGCAGACACCTAGCGGGGGGGCCCGCTGAGACCCAGTACTTC | CASRHLAGGPAETQYF
TRBJ2-7 | . | . | TRBV6-2/TRBV6-3 | TGTGCCAGCAGCATCGGACAGAGCTCAACCTACGAGCAGTACTTC | CASSIGQSSTYEQYF
TRBJ1-1 | . | once | TRBV11-2 | TGTGCCAGCAGCACCCGACAGGTGTCGACTGAAGCTTTCTTT | CASSTRQVSTEAFF
TRBJ2-1 | . | . | TRBV7-3 | TGTGCCAGCAGCCGGGGGGCTGAGCAGTTCTTC | CASSRGAEQFF
TRBJ2-1 | TRBD1 | . | TRBV6-5 | TGTGCCAGCAGCCCGACAGGGGGCGGTGAGCAGTTCTTC | CASSPTGGGEQFF
TRBJ1-5 | . | few | TRBV4-2 | TGTGCCAGCAGCCAAGTACAGGGAACCGGTCAGCCCCAGCATTTT | CASSQVQGTGQPQHF
TRBJ1-4 | . | . | TRBV28 | TGTGCCAGCAGTTTCTCAGGTGCAACTAATGAAAAACTGTTTTTT | CASSFSGATNEKLFF
TRBJ2-3 | . | . | TRBV19 | TGTGCCAGTAGTATAGGACAGTCTTTCGGCACAGATACGCAGTATTTT | CASSIGQSFGTDTQYF
TRBJ1-1 | . | . | TRBV6-5 | TGTGCCAGCAGCGCAACAGGGATGAACACTGAAGCTTTCTTT | CASSATGMNTEAFF
TRBJ2-1 | TRBD2 | . | TRBV6-4 | TGTGCCAGCAGTGAATTAGCGGGGTACAATGAGCAGTTCTTC | CASSELAGYNEQFF
TRBJ2-3 | TRBD2 | . | TRBV11-2 | TGTGCCAGCAGCTTATCTGGACTAGCGGGAAGCACAGATACGCAGTATTTT | CASSLSGLAGSTDTQYF
TRBJ2-3 | . | once | TRBV10-3 | TGTGCCATCAGGACTGCCCTCGGAGATACGCAGTATTTT | CAIRTALGDTQYF
TRBJ2-7 | . | . | TRBV2 | TGTGCCAGCAGTGAAGGGGAAGGGGACTACGAGCAGTACTTC | CASSEGEGDYEQYF
TRBJ2-2 | . | . | TRBV5-1 | TGCGCCAGCAGCTTGGGGTTAGCGAACACCGGGGAGCTGTTTTTT | CASSLGLANTGELFF
TRBJ2-7 | TRBD2 | . | TRBV7-9 | TGTGCCAGCAGCCGAACTGGGGGGGTTTACGAGCAGTACTTC | CASSRTGGVYEQYF
TRBJ2-1 | . | . | TRBV24-1 | TGTGCCACCAGTGAAAGGGGCTCTGCCAGTGAGCAGTTCTTC | CATSERGSASEQFF
TRBJ2-6 | . | . | TRBV4-2 | TGTGCCAGCAGCCAAGAGGGGGGTTCCGACCTGACTTTC | CASSQEGGSDLTF
TRBJ1-2 | . | . | TRBV7-3 | TGTGCCAGCAGCTTATCTTGGGGGGGTTTCTCGAACTATGGCTACACCTTC | CASSLSWGGFSNYGYTF
TRBJ2-3 | TRBD1 | once | TRBV28 | TGTGCCAGCGGACAAAACAGGGGCACAAGCCGGAATTTT | CASGQNRGTSRNF
TRBJ2-3 | TRBD2 | . | TRBV28 | TGTGCCAGCAGTTCCGGACTAGCGACTAGCACAGATACGCAGTATTTT | CASSSGLATSTDTQYF
TRBJ1-2 | . | medium-sized | TRBV24-1 | TGTGCCACCAGTGATTTGGGGGGCTTCTATGGCTACACCTTC | CATSDLGGFYGYTF
TRBJ2-7 | TRBD1 | . | TRBV5-1 | TGCGCCAGCAGCCACCGACCGAAGACCTGGGACAGGGGCTACGAGCAGTACTTC | CASSHRPKTWDRGYEQYF
TRBJ1-4 | TRBD1 | . | TRBV18 | TGTGCCAGCTCACCACTACCAGGGGGGACAACTAATGAAAAACTGTTTTTT | CASSPLPGGTTNEKLFF
TRBJ2-7 | . | . | TRBV28 | TGTGCCAGCACCCGGGGGTCGGTCTCCTACGAGCAGTACTTC | CASTRGSVSYEQYF
TRBJ1-2 | . | . | TRBV2 | TGTGCCAGCAGGTCGGCAGCCCCTAGTACCTTC | CASRSAAPSTF
TRBJ1-5 | . | . | TRBV9 | TGTGCCAGCAGTGGGGGGGGTACCAATCAGCCCCAGCATTTT | CASSGGGTNQPQHF
TRBJ2-7 | . | . | TRBV20-1 | TGCAGTGCTAGTCCGGGGTCCGTCTACGAGCAGTACTTC | CSASPGSVYEQYF
TRBJ1-4 | . | . | TRBV6-2/TRBV6-3 | TGTGCCAGCAGTTACGGCGGGGGTAATGAAAAACTGTTTTTT | CASSYGGGNEKLFF
TRBJ2-1 | . | once | TRBV7-2 | TGTGCCAGCAGCTTAGTGGGGGGGCGAGAAGGTGAGCAGTTCTTC | CASSLVGGREGEQFF
TRBJ2-2 | TRBD2 | . | TRBV7-2 | TGTGCCAGCAGCCTACTAGCGGGGGACAACACCGGGGAGCTGTTTTTT | CASSLLAGDNTGELFF
TRBJ2-3 | TRBD2 | . | TRBV19 | TGTGCCAGTAGTATGGGGCGGGGGGGCCGAGATACGCAGTATTTT | CASSMGRGGRDTQYF
TRBJ1-3 | . | . | TRBV9 | TGTGCCAGCAGCGGGACTTCCTCTGGAAACACCATATATTTT | CASSGTSSGNTIYF
TRBJ2-1 | . | . | TRBV7-3 | TGTGCCAGCAGCTTGGACGCGGGTGAGCAGTTCTTC | CASSLDAGEQFF
TRBJ1-5 | . | . | TRBV27 | TGTGCCAGCAGTTTATCAGGGGTTGGCAATCAGCCCCAGCATTTT | CASSLSGVGNQPQHF
TRBJ2-7 | TRBD1 | . | TRBV15 | TGTGCCACCAGCAGAGATTTAGGGACAGCCTCCTACGAGCAGTACTTC | CATSRDLGTASYEQYF
TRBJ1-5 | TRBD1 | . | TRBV19 | TGTGCCAGTAGCATTAGGGGGCTCGGACAGCCCCAGCATTTT | CASSIRGLGQPQHF
TRBJ2-3 | TRBD2 | . | TRBV5-1 | TGCGCCAGCAGCTTGGACAACACCGCACAACTAGCGGGGGGGCCTTCAGAGTATTTT | CASSLDNTAQLAGGPSEYF
TRBJ1-2 | . | . | TRBV5-8 | TGTGCCAGCAGCTTTCGGGGGGTGGAGAACTATGGCTACACCTTC | CASSFRGVENYGYTF